This T cell receptor beta chain came from a study of vaccination and CD4 T cells after COVID-19. About this clonotype itself: Its antigen remains unknown.

The CDR3 covers 14 residues. Between the trimmed V and J ends, which lost 1 base and 2 bases, there was a span of 5 bases. The germline CDR1 and CDR2 sequences are SGHNT and YENEEA. Study conclusions and caveats: Although the median of SARS-CoV-2-reactive clonotypes rose from approximately 21 to 38, the change was not significant.

This sample's treatment: approximately 10-day PBMC culture with coronavirus spike peptide pools or control peptides (ViraFEST assay). Negative selection isolated the CD4+ T cells once the cells had been cultured for nine to ten days. Cultured CD4+ T-cell DNA underwent Oncomine TCR Beta short-read sequencing. Using its own MiXCR run on the PCR reads, TCRdb lists one record per CDR3 protein. The repertoire holds approximately 21,000 distinct CDR3 sequences, with 40% as singletons. V and J are TRBV11-3 and TRBJ2-2; D is unresolved. This sample comprised CD4+ T cells from blood, cultured in vitro, obtained after SARS-CoV-2 vaccination. This clonotype originated in a human donor who had recovered from COVID-19. As DNA, the CDR3 is TGTGCCAGCAGCTTAGGGTCAAACACCGGGGAGCTGTTTTTT. This codes for CASSLGSNTGELFF.